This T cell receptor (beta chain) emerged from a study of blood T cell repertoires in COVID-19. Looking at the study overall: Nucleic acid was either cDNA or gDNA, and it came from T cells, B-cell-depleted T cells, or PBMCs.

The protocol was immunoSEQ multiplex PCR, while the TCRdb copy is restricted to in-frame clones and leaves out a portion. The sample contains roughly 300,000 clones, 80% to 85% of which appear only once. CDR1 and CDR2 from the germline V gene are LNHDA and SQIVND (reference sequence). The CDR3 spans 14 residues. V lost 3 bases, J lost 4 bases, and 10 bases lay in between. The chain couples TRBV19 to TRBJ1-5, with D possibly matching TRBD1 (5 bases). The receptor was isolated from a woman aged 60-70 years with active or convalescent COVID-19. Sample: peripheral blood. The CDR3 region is CASSIAGRNQPQHF. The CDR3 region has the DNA TGTGCCAGTAGTATTGCAGGGCGTAATCAGCCCCAGCATTTT.